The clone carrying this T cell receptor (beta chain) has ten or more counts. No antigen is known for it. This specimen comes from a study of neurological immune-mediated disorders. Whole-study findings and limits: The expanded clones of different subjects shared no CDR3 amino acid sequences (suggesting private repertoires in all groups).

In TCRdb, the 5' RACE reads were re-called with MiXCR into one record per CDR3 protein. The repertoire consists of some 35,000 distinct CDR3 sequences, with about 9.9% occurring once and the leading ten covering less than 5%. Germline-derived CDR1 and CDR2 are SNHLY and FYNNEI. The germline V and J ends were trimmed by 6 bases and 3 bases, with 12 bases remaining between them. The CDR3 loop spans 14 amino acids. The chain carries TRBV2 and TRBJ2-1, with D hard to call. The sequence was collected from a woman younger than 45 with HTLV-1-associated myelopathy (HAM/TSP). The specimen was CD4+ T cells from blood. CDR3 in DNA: TGTGCCAGCAGAGCTATGACTGGCTACAATGAGCAGTTCTTC. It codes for CASRAMTGYNEQFF.